The 29 T cell receptor beta chains presented below share a single source sample, sequenced in a study of blood T cell repertoires in COVID-19. TCRdb keeps only in-frame clones here, not all; method: immunoSEQ multiplex PCR. This sample yields around 20,000 clones, of which 65% to 90% are seen a single time; more than 55% belongs to the top ten. Sequencing input: peripheral blood. The receptors derive from an older man with acute or convalescent COVID-19.

This clone has a single count. The chain is built from TRBV19 and TRBJ1-3, with 7 bases lining up with TRBD1. J was trimmed by 0 bases and V by 6 bases; bases with no gene match: 8. Germline V gives CDR1 LNHDA, CDR2 SQIVND (reference sequence). The CDR3 runs to 16 residues. The CDR3 DNA sequence: TGTGCCAGTAGCCCTCGGGACAGATACTCTGGAAACACCATATATTTT. Protein: CASSPRDRYSGNTIYF.

This clone was seen a few times. CDR3 in amino acids: CASSQKGQILNTEAFF. CDR3 DNA: TGTGCCAGCAGCCAAAAGGGACAGATTTTGAACACTGAAGCTTTCTTT. The chain links TRBV4-2 to TRBJ1-1, with 7 bases lining up with TRBD1. CDR1 is LGHNA, CDR2 YNFKEQ, per germline. CDR3 length: 16 residues. The junction had 6 bases not matched to a gene; V was cut back by 2 bases and J by 0 bases.

The chain uses TRBV30 and TRBJ1-1; 8 positions agree with TRBD1. Trimming cost V 8 bases and J 0 bases; bases outside gene matches: 2. CDR3 length: 12 residues. Germline CDR1 reads GTSNPN; CDR2 reads SVGIG (reference sequence). The CDR3 coding sequence is TGTGCCGGACAGGGCTTGAACACTGAAGCTTTCTTT. It specifies CAGQGLNTEAFF.

The chain carries TRBV4-3 and TRBJ2-5; a weak D match, TRBD2 (5 bases). The germline V gene encodes CDR1 LGHNA and CDR2 YSLEER. The CDR3 is 14 amino acids. Between the trimmed V and J ends, which lost 0 bases and 3 bases, there was a span of 8 bases. As DNA, the CDR3 is TGCGCCAGCAGCCAAGACACTAGTAAAGAGACCCAGTACTTC. Protein sequence: CASSQDTSKETQYF.

The rearrangement joins TRBV24-1 to TRBJ2-3, with 7 bases matching TRBD1. This CDR3 region has 17 residues. Germline CDR1 is KGHDR and CDR2 is SFDVKD. Trimming took 1 base from V and 2 from J; bases not matched to a gene: 8. Written as DNA, the CDR3 is TGTGCCACCAGTGATTTTAGGCGTGACAGGGCCACAGATACGCAGTATTTT. Residues: CATSDFRRDRATDTQYF.

The chain carries TRBV6-2 or TRBV6-3 and TRBJ2-1, with TRBD1 matching 8 bases. This CDR3 is built from 17 residues. V shed 4 bases, J shed 6 bases, and the junction held 14 bases outside the gene matches. Germline lookup yields CDR1 MNHEY and CDR2 SVGEGT. The CDR3 DNA sequence: TGTGCCAGCAGTTCTAGACAGGGGAATTACGCACTCAATGAGCAGTTCTTC. Amino acids: CASSSRQGNYALNEQFF.

The V and J genes are TRBV6-5 and TRBJ2-5; tentative D call: TRBD1 (6 bases). Between the trimmed V and J ends, which lost 5 bases and 5 bases, there was a span of 15 bases. Germline CDR1 and CDR2: MNHEY and SVGAGI. CDR3 length: 14 amino acids. The CDR3 sequence: CASSPGTRRETQYF. CDR3 nucleotide sequence: TGTGCCAGCAGTCCCGGGACACGGAGGGAGACCCAGTACTTC.

The chain recombines TRBV11-2 with TRBJ2-2; a weak D match, TRBD1 (6 bases). The CDR3 sequence is 14 residues long. Germline V gives CDR1 SGHAT, CDR2 FQNNGV. The V end was cut by 0 bases, the J end by 11 bases, with 13 bases between. The CDR3 loop is CASSLDRVGGELFF. CDR3 in DNA: TGTGCCAGCAGCTTAGATCGGGTAGGGGGAGAGCTGTTTTTT.

The rearrangement joins TRBV7-2 to TRBJ2-3, with 7 bases fitting TRBD2. Per germline, CDR1 SGHTA and CDR2 FQGNSA. This CDR3 region has 14 residues. With 5 bases clipped from V and 5 bases from J, the junction kept 7 bases outside the gene matches. CDR3 DNA sequence: TGTGCCAGCAGCCTCCTTACTAGCGAAGATACGCAGTATTTT. It specifies CASSLLTSEDTQYF.

This sequence joins TRBV28 and TRBJ1-1; 7 bases fit TRBD1. The germline CDR1 and CDR2 sequences are MDHEN and SYDVKM. V lost 5 bases, J lost 5 bases, and 8 bases stayed unmatched. This CDR3 region has 14 residues. The CDR3: CASSQKTGRTEAFF. Written as DNA, the CDR3 is TGTGCCAGCAGTCAAAAGACAGGGCGAACTGAAGCTTTCTTT. Together with reference TRBV28 and TRBJ1-1, the CDR3 gives the full variable domain: DVKVTQSSRYLVKRTGEKVFLECVQDMDHENMFWYRQDPGLGLRLIYFSYDVKMKEKGDIPEGYSVSREKKERFSLILESASTNQTSMYLCASSQKTGRTEAFFGQGTRLTVV.

The V call is TRBV5-4, the J call TRBJ2-1; 9 bases agree with TRBD2. Losses at the gene ends were 2 bases for V and 8 bases for J; bases not matched to a gene: 8. This CDR3 contains 15 residues. Germline V gives CDR1 SGHNT, CDR2 YYREEE (reference sequence). CDR3 bases: TGTGCCAGCAGCTTCGGACTAGCGTACGGCGATGAGCAGTTCTTC. Encoded protein: CASSFGLAYGDEQFF.

The chain uses TRBV25-1 and TRBJ1-2; TRBD1 aligns across 10 bases. With V trimmed by 3 bases and J by 7 bases, 5 bases remained unmatched. The length of the CDR3 is 14 residues. The germline gives CDR1 MGHDK, CDR2 SYGVNS. Here the CDR3 reads CASSDPRDRGGYTF. DNA of the CDR3: TGTGCCAGCAGTGACCCCCGGGACAGGGGTGGCTACACCTTC.

The CDR3 loop reads CASSIRETQYF. CDR3 nucleotides: TGTGCCAGTAGTATTAGAGAGACCCAGTACTTC. This rearrangement joins TRBV19 to TRBJ2-5; no clear D gene. Trimming cost V 3 bases and J 4 bases, with 3 bases left between them. This CDR3 contains 11 residues. The germline CDR1 and CDR2 sequences are LNHDA and SQIVND (reference sequence).

This clone was counted a single time. The chain uses TRBV2 and TRBJ2-7, with 7 bases lining up with TRBD1. Germline V gives CDR1 SNHLY, CDR2 FYNNEI. The CDR3 totals 14 residues. Unmatched junction bases numbered 7, after V lost 7 bases and J lost 1 base. CDR3 region: CASNQDRSSYEQYF. Written as DNA, the CDR3 is TGTGCCAGCAATCAGGACAGGTCATCCTACGAGCAGTACTTC.

The rearrangement joins TRBV11-2 to TRBJ2-7, with D perhaps matching TRBD1 (6 bases). Germline CDR1 reads SGHAT; CDR2 reads FQNNGV. The CDR3 extends over 16 amino acids. V was cut by 1 base and J by 6 bases, with 19 bases left in between. The CDR3 nucleotides read TGTGCCAGCAGCTTAGGGGCAACCGGGACACCCCTCGAGCAGTACTTC. Protein product: CASSLGATGTPLEQYF.

The CDR3 DNA reads as TGTGCCTGGAGTGTAGGCCTGGGAAGCGGGGGAGAGACCCAGTACTTC. Encoded protein: CAWSVGLGSGGETQYF. The rearrangement joins TRBV30 to TRBJ2-5, with 8 bases lining up with TRBD2. This CDR3 has 16 residues. Germline V gene sequence: CDR1 GTSNPN, CDR2 SVGIG (reference sequence). V was clipped by 0 bases and J by 4 bases; unmatched bases: 10.

The CDR3 bases are TGTGCCAGCAGTTTGGACAACTCCTACGAGCAGTACTTC. Encoded protein: CASSLDNSYEQYF. The chain couples TRBV12-3 or TRBV12-4 to TRBJ2-7; possibly TRBD1 for D (5 bases). The CDR3 covers 13 residues. V lost 3 bases and J lost 0, with 6 bases in between.

J is TRBJ2-1 and V is TRBV4-2; 14 nucleotides align to TRBD2. This CDR3 contains 17 residues. Trimming cost V 0 bases and J 6 bases; bases outside gene matches: 4. Germline V CDR1 and CDR2: LGHNA, YNFKEQ. The CDR3 spells CASSQDLGTSGSNEQFF. CDR3 in DNA: TGTGCCAGCAGCCAAGACTTGGGGACTAGCGGGAGCAATGAGCAGTTCTTC.

The chain carries TRBV13 and TRBJ1-4; tentative D call: TRBD1 (5 bases). Germline-derived CDR1 and CDR2 are PRHDT and FYEKMQ (reference sequence). The V end was cut by 2 bases, the J end by 4 bases, with 11 bases between. The CDR3 consists of 15 residues. In DNA form, the CDR3 reads TGTGCCAGCAGCTTACAAGCAGGGATTAATGAAAAACTGTTTTTT. As protein: CASSLQAGINEKLFF.

The CDR3 loop is CATSRDRGYEQYF. The CDR3 region has the DNA TGTGCCACCAGCAGAGATAGGGGCTACGAGCAGTACTTC. The genes are TRBV15 and TRBJ2-7, with D possibly TRBD1 on 5 matching bases. V was trimmed by 0 bases and J by 3 bases, leaving 6 bases between them. This CDR3 spans 13 amino acids. The V gene's germline CDR1 is LNHNV and CDR2 YYDKDF (reference sequence).

CDR3: CASSLGTVPEKLFF. As DNA, the CDR3 is TGTGCCAGCAGCTTAGGGACAGTTCCTGAAAAACTGTTTTTT. This chain links TRBV7-9 with TRBJ1-4, with D possibly matching TRBD1 (6 bases). CDR1 SEHNR and CDR2 FQNEAQ come from the germline V gene (reference sequence). Trimming took 1 base from V and 7 from J, leaving 10 bases between them. The CDR3 covers 14 residues. Combining the CDR3 with reference TRBV7-9 and TRBJ1-4 gives the whole variable domain DTGVSQNPRHKITKRGQNVTFRCDPISEHNRLYWYRQTLGQGPEFLTYFQNEAQLEKSRLLSDRFSAERPKGSFSTLEIQRTEQGDSAMYLCASSLGTVPEKLFFGSGTQLSVL.

The chain joins TRBV21-1 to TRBJ2-5; TRBD2, the D gene given by the table, was not confirmed from the DNA. TRBV21-1 is a recognized pseudogene. This CDR3 region has 12 residues. The CDR3 spells CASSMREETQYF. CDR3 DNA: TGTGCCAGCAGCATGAGAGAAGAGACCCAGTACTTC.

This clone appeared a single time. The chain employs TRBV6-5 and TRBJ1-2; no firm D call. The germline CDR1 and CDR2 sequences are MNHEY and SVGAGI. CDR3 length: 14 residues. V was shortened by 0 bases and J by 1 base, with 6 bases between the two germline ends. The CDR3 DNA reads TGTGCCAGCAGTTACTCGCGGGGTAACTATGGCTACACCTTC. Amino acids: CASSYSRGNYGYTF.

This chain connects TRBV19 to TRBJ2-7, with no clear D. Germline assignment: CDR1 LNHDA and CDR2 SQIVND (reference sequence). The CDR3 has 15 amino acids. The V end was cut by 5 bases, the J end by 1 base, with 15 bases between. CDR3 coding DNA: TGTGCCAGTAGTCCCCTCGGTGGGCCGTCCTACGAGCAGTACTTC. This sequence encodes CASSPLGGPSYEQYF.

The chain is built from TRBV5-6 and TRBJ2-7; D possibly corresponds to TRBD2 (5 bases). V dropped 0 bases and J dropped 3 bases, with 10 bases sitting between them. The germline CDR1 and CDR2 sequences are SGHDT and YYEEEE. The CDR3 has 14 amino acids. The CDR3 sequence is CASSLAGLLYEQYF. The CDR3 coding sequence is TGTGCCAGCAGCTTGGCCGGACTTCTCTACGAGCAGTACTTC.

The rearrangement uses TRBV5-4 and TRBJ1-5, with D possibly TRBD1 on 6 matching bases. The CDR3 runs to 13 residues. The ends were cut back, 4 bases at V and 6 bases at J, with 11 bases in the middle. Per the germline V gene, CDR1 is SGHNT and CDR2 is YYREEE (reference sequence). CDR3 residues: CASSRQVGQPQHF. The CDR3 DNA follows: TGTGCCAGCAGCCGACAGGTCGGTCAGCCCCAGCATTTT.

This clone was seen a handful of times. This chain links TRBV25-1 with TRBJ1-6; 8 positions agree with TRBD1. Germline CDR1 reads MGHDK; CDR2 reads SYGVNS. The trim removed 7 bases at V and 7 bases at J, leaving 6 bases unmatched. This CDR3 spans 14 amino acids. The DNA of the CDR3 is TGTGCCAGCACGGACAGGGACAGGAATTCACCCCTCCACTTT. Translation gives CASTDRDRNSPLHF.

The V gene is TRBV3-1 (or the pseudogene TRBV3-2), the J gene TRBJ1-2; D is unresolved. The CDR3 contains 12 residues. The ends were cut back, 4 bases at V and 4 bases at J, with 7 bases in the middle. Germline V lookup: CDR1 LGHDT, CDR2 YNNKEL (reference sequence). CDR3 residues: CASSRGIYGYTF. The CDR3 nucleotides are TGTGCCAGCAGCCGCGGAATCTATGGCTACACCTTC.

The chain's CDR3 is CAISVGTRGVEQYF. DNA for the CDR3: TGTGCCATCAGTGTCGGGACGCGCGGGGTCGAGCAGTACTTC. This chain uses TRBV10-3 with TRBJ2-7; D perhaps matches TRBD2 (6 bases). The CDR3 totals 14 residues. Trimming removed 4 bases from V and 6 bases from J, with 16 bases in between. CDR1 and CDR2 (germline): ENHRY, SYGVKD.